Listed below are T cell receptor beta chains from one sample, sequenced in a study of PD-1 blockade in classical Hodgkin lymphoma. The repertoire was sequenced with immunoSEQ multiplex PCR; TCRdb's copy has only in-frame clones and lacks some. The sample carries around 57,000 clones, approximately 86% recorded once. The sequencing used peripheral blood mononuclear cells (PBMCs), collected before the fourth cycle of nivolumab. These receptors were collected from a human donor with classical Hodgkin lymphoma. The CDR3 runs from the conserved cysteine through the conserved F or W. A D gene is named only where the DNA matches it firmly. The size field is filled for only some rows; it gives once, few, many or a size class.

v_gene	abundance	j_gene	d_gene	CDR3nt	CDR3aa
TRBV6-1	NA	TRBJ1-2	TRBD1	TGTGCCGCCAGACAGGGTCTGGTCTATGGCTACACCTTC	CAARQGLVYGYTF
TRBV14	NA	TRBJ2-7	NA	TGTGCCAGCAGCCAATGGGGGGGCCTAAACGAGCAGTACTTC	CASSQWGGLNEQYF
TRBV27	NA	TRBJ2-6	NA	TGTGCCAGCAGTCCCTCTGGGGCCAACGTCCTGACTTTC	CASSPSGANVLTF
TRBV13	NA	TRBJ2-7	NA	TGTGCCAGCAGCTTAAACGGCAACTACGAGCAGTACTTC	CASSLNGNYEQYF
TRBV29-1	once	TRBJ2-3	TRBD1	TGCAGCGTTGAAGATAGGGGGGGACAGGGGTCAGATACGCAGTATTTT	CSVEDRGGQGSDTQYF
TRBV27	NA	TRBJ2-1	TRBD1	TGTGCCAGCATCGCCCACAGGGGACCATACAATGAGCAGTTCTTC	CASIAHRGPYNEQFF
TRBV6-5	NA	TRBJ1-6	NA	TGTGCCAGCAGTTACCAGGGAGGTTCACCCCTCCACTTT	CASSYQGGSPLHF
TRBV7-9	NA	TRBJ1-4	NA	TGTGCCAGCAGCTTAATGACAGCAGAAAAACTGTTTTTT	CASSLMTAEKLFF
TRBV7-6	once	TRBJ2-2	NA	TGTGCCAGCAGCTTACCCGGGACGGGTAGGGACACCGGGGAGCTGTTTTTT	CASSLPGTGRDTGELFF
TRBV4-1	NA	TRBJ2-3	TRBD1	TGCGCCAGCAGCCATCCCGGGACAGGGGCAGATACGCAGTATTTT	CASSHPGTGADTQYF
TRBV7-9	NA	TRBJ2-4	TRBD1	TGTGCCAGCAGCTTCCAAGGACAGGGGGGAAACGAGTACTTC	CASSFQGQGGNEYF
TRBV6-6	NA	TRBJ2-5	NA	TGTGCCAGCAACCCCGTGGGGGGCGGGGAGACCCAGTACTTC	CASNPVGGGETQYF
TRBV11-2	NA	TRBJ2-7	TRBD2	TGTGCCAGCAGCCTATCCGGACTAGCGGGAGTCTACGAGCAGTACTTC	CASSLSGLAGVYEQYF
TRBV28	NA	TRBJ2-7	NA	TGTGCCAGCACCCTAGGGGGGCCTTCCTACGAGCAGTACTTC	CASTLGGPSYEQYF
TRBV5-4	NA	TRBJ2-5	NA	TGTGCCAGCAGCACGGGAGTCGCGCAAGAGACCCAGTACTTC	CASSTGVAQETQYF
TRBV6-5	NA	TRBJ2-1	NA	TGTGCCAGCAGAGAACGGGTCGACAATGAGCAGTTCTTC	CASRERVDNEQFF
TRBV4-3	NA	TRBJ2-3	TRBD2	TGCGCCAGCAGCCATGCCGTAACTAGCGGGGGCACAGATACGCAGTATTTT	CASSHAVTSGGTDTQYF
TRBV19	NA	TRBJ1-1	TRBD1	TGTGCCAGTAGTATACTCCCTCGGCCGTACGGGACAGGGGAGGGGAACACTGAAGCTTTCTTT	CASSILPRPYGTGEGNTEAFF
TRBV4-1	NA	TRBJ2-3	NA	TGCGCCAGCAGCCAAGATAGATTGGGGGGGGCAACAGATACGCAGTATTTT	CASSQDRLGGATDTQYF
TRBV19	NA	TRBJ2-5	NA	TGTGCCAGTAGAGTGGGGGAGACCCAGTACTTC	CASRVGETQYF
TRBV10-3	NA	TRBJ1-5	NA	TGTGCCAGCGGGGGGATGGAGCCCCAGCATTTT	CASGGMEPQHF
TRBV5-1	NA	TRBJ2-1	TRBD2	TGCGCCAGCAGCTTGGGGGCTAGCGGGAGCGATGAGCAGTTCTTC	CASSLGASGSDEQFF